This TCR beta chain derives from a study of glioma-infiltrating T cells. Amplification of TCR alpha and beta CDR3 regions from RNA used iRepertoire nested multiplex PCR. One entry per CDR3 protein, called by TCRdb with MiXCR from the multiplex PCR reads. The sample consists of some 10,000 distinct CDR3 sequences, about three fifths of them appearing once. The CDR3 has 13 amino acids. V was shortened by 7 bases and J by 7 bases, with 18 bases between the two germline ends. Germline V gene data show CDR1 as SGHRS and CDR2 as YFSETQ. This clonotype was observed a few times. The TCR was taken from a human donor with low-grade glioma or glioblastoma, undergoing nonglioma brain surgery, or in good health (not recorded which). The sample comprised glioma tissue, nonneoplastic brain tissue, or PBMCs (not recorded which). This sequence joins TRBV5-1 and TRBJ2-7; D uncertain. As DNA, the CDR3 is TGCGCCAGCGGCTCCGGAATCGGAGAGGAGCAGTACTTC. Protein product: CASGSGIGEEQYF.